This TCR beta chain originates from a study of blood T cells in healthy people across ages (dated by TCRdb to between 2014 and 2017). Some background on the complete study: In model experiments, roughly one uniquely barcoded TCR beta cDNA molecule per two T cells was captured by template switching. Using deep sequencing normalized with unique cDNA molecular identifiers, the study measured how TCR beta repertoire diversity changes with age. Four age groups were formed from the donors: young (average 16 years), middle-aged (less than 40), aged (62) and long-lived (roughly 81). For two donors (one aged 18 to 29 and one aged 80 or older), the study analyzed two additional independent replicas of 1 million unique cDNA reads from the same blood draw. Study-wide findings and limitations: The percentage of naive T cells measured by flow cytometry correlated strongly with observed TCR beta diversity. Estimates of total diversity from one million sequenced T cells were regarded as lower bounds and underestimates. Observed TCR beta diversity per million T cells fell roughly linearly with age, and a significant reduction was already apparent by age about 36. Bulk unsorted PBMC profiling prevented conclusive comparison of naive and antigen-experienced compartments. Compared with the aged group, more naive CD4+ T cells, fewer expanded clones and increased TCR diversity were shown by the long-lived group, suggesting age selection. Because the CMV infection status of the donors was unknown, age-related changes in expanded clonotypes may potentially have been confounded.

Turning to this clonotype: Its antigen specificity is not known. One base away there is no much larger clone; base qualities are not given.

Library method: 5' RACE. This sample was sequenced with an Illumina HiSeq 2500. A second PCR of roughly 7 to 11 cycles was performed with a sample-barcoded 5' primer and a J-beta primer mix. A unique molecular identifier was introduced onto each TCR beta cDNA molecule by a template-switch 5' adaptor carrying 12 random nucleotides. At least 2.5 million CDR3-containing paired-end reads were obtained from each sample. First-strand cDNA was synthesized from all RNA with the Mint cDNA synthesis kit, primed by a TRBC-specific oligonucleotide. Following uracil-DNA glycosylase treatment, a first 18-cycle PCR with universal primers M1SS and BC2_uni_R was performed on all cDNA. The authors processed their data as follows. Each sample was normalized by randomly selecting 1 million high-quality reads, each carrying a distinct molecular identifier. Instead of being binned into consensus sequences, reads with shared molecular identifiers were discarded. MiTCR, set to a Q25 quality threshold and the strictest error-elimination algorithm, was used for CDR3 identification, clonotype clustering and error correction. A nonparametric unseen species model with Euler transformation was used to estimate a lower bound on total TCR beta diversity. TCRdb applied fastp at Q25 and MiXCR to the public reads, then kept only in-frame beta chains. Every entry covers one CDR3 protein and lists the most common genes and DNA from its rows. The V and J calls and clone size come from TCRdb's table, not from the authors' own analysis. Present in this sample are a few hundred thousand distinct CDR3 sequences, about 26% of which were seen just once. Of the sample, 3% to 4% is held by the ten largest clones.

The donors were about 40 Caucasian individuals from Russia, aged roughly 6 to 100 years, who were systemically healthy. Each donor gave 8 to 10 milliliters of peripheral blood, drawn into EDTA-treated Vacutainer tubes. Ficoll-Paque density-gradient centrifugation was used to isolate PBMCs, with at least 6.5 million per sample. Trizol reagent was used to extract total RNA from the PBMCs, yielding at least 5 micrograms per sample. Naive CD45RAhigh/CD27high T cell percentages were measured by flow cytometry on a PBMC aliquot from every donor. The same data also contributed to another study, on T cells of mothers and their children. The second study's authors report: Nine systemically healthy Caucasian individuals served as donors, namely three mothers together with their six children. cDNA synthesis used all of the extracted RNA, with 1.5 ug of RNA in each 15 ul reaction. In the second PCR, the M1S primer added sample barcodes and 2-4 random nucleotides. Over 8 million TCR beta CDR3 reads came from each mother, compared with around 3 million reads from each child. Thymic selection shapes the output of TCR recombination in a similar way in related and unrelated pairs, and inherited differences have a minor effect. Normalized repertoire overlap was always found to be slightly, but never significantly, higher in related mother-child pairs than in unrelated mother-child pairs. Persistent microchimeric T cell clones were not detected, at a sensitivity of about 100 clones per million clonotypes. The study used deep NGS to compare TCR beta repertoires of mothers and children, seeking features distinguishing related mother-child pairs from unrelated individuals. On average, the children were roughly 10 +/- 4 years old, while the mothers were approximately 41 +/- 4 years old. Libraries were sequenced on Illumina HiSeq 2000 with 100+100 nt paired-end reads after adapter ligation with NEBNext reagents. To prevent cross-contamination, the mother and child libraries were prepared one month apart and sequenced in separate runs. For each donor, somewhere between about 500,000 and 2,000,000 distinct TCR beta clonotypes were identified. Naive TCR beta clonotypes were estimated from low-frequency clonotypes matched to each donor's FACS-determined naive share, without sorting.

The sequence was obtained from a boy between 2 and 10 years old in good health. Sequencing was carried out using blood.

The CDR3 here reads CATSRDRGNIQYF. The DNA sequence is given as TGTGCCACCAGCAGAGATCGTGGGAACATTCAGTACTTC. The sequence joins TRBV15 to TRBJ2-4; the D gene cannot be named for sure. CDR1 LNHNV and CDR2 YYDKDF are derived from the germline V gene (reference sequence). V and J are truncated by 0 bases and 7 bases respectively, leaving an intervening sequence of 7 bases. The CDR3 measures 13 amino acids from cysteine to phenylalanine. Of the read, only the CDR3 DNA is kept; its 39 bases are in frame from base 1.